The next 27 T cell receptor beta chains were all read from a single sample in a study of OX40 agonist ivuxolimab in advanced cancers. Libraries were built with the immunoSEQ multiplex PCR assay. TCRdb retrieved this table from immuneACCESS and kept in-frame rearrangements only. Not all clones are present; in checked studies, unresolved V genes account for under half, and no reason is known for the remainder. The sample table records about 87,000 clones; 75% to 90% of these occur just once. 0.75% to 1% of the sample goes to the ten largest clones. The sequencing used CD4+ or CD8+ T cells sorted from blood, collected in a trial of the OX40 agonist ivuxolimab. The origin of the receptors is an adult with an advanced solid tumor such as melanoma, head and neck, liver or kidney cancer.

The chain joins TRBV19 to TRBJ1-1, with D uncertain. This CDR3 is 14 amino acids long. Germline-derived CDR1 and CDR2 are LNHDA and SQIVND (reference sequence). V was pared by 0 bases and J by 3 bases, with 8 bases between. The CDR3: CASSIDNWDTEAFF. The CDR3 DNA sequence: TGTGCCAGTAGTATAGACAATTGGGACACTGAAGCTTTCTTT.

The chain combines TRBV5-8 with TRBJ2-2; 16 bases fit TRBD2. CDR3 length equals 19 residues. From germline, CDR1 is SGHTS and CDR2 YDEGEE. The junction had 10 bases not matched to a gene; V was cut back by 4 bases and J by 4 bases. CDR3 coding DNA: TGTGCCAGCAGCCTGACCGGGACTAGCGGGGGGGCCATCACCGGGGAGCTGTTTTTT. Its translation is CASSLTGTSGGAITGELFF.

The CDR3 coding sequence is TGTGCCAGCAGTTACCTGGACAAGACTAACTATGGCTACACCTTC. This translates into CASSYLDKTNYGYTF. V is TRBV6-5 and J is TRBJ1-2, with D maybe TRBD1 (5 bases). Trimming removed 2 bases from V and 0 bases from J, with 10 bases in between. This CDR3 spans 15 amino acids. Germline CDR1 and CDR2: MNHEY and SVGAGI.

The rearrangement uses TRBV6-5 and TRBJ2-5, with 9 bases lining up with TRBD1. The DNA end is a closer match to TRBJ2-7, so the J assignment may be wrong. The germline gives CDR1 MNHEY, CDR2 SVGAGI. The CDR3 length is 16 residues. CDR3 in amino acids: CASSYYGTGSSYEQYF. The CDR3 nucleotides read TGTGCCAGCAGTTACTATGGGACAGGGAGCTCCTACGAGCAGTACTTC.

The chain combines TRBV7-8 with TRBJ2-5; D could derive from TRBD1 or TRBD2 (6 bases each). Germline loops: CDR1 SGHVS, CDR2 FQNEAQ. The ends were cut back, 5 bases at V and 0 bases at J, with 19 bases in the middle. There are 17 residues in the CDR3. CDR3 amino acids: CASSPRLEGGDQETQYF. In DNA form, the CDR3 reads TGTGCCAGCAGCCCCCGGTTGGAGGGGGGCGACCAAGAGACCCAGTACTTC.

The genes are TRBV7-6 and TRBJ1-2, with D unclear. Trimming pared 5 bases from V and 5 bases from J, leaving 18 bases between. The length of the CDR3 is 15 residues. Germline V gene sequence: CDR1 SGHVS, CDR2 FNYEAQ. The CDR3 DNA follows: TGTGCCAGCAGCCCCGGGCCGGGAGCGAAGTATGGCTACACCTTC. As protein: CASSPGPGAKYGYTF.

The rearrangement joins TRBV7-2 to TRBJ2-1; D not certain. Germline CDR1 reads SGHTA; CDR2 reads FQGNSA. V lost 5 bases and J lost 9, with 17 bases in between. The CDR3 consists of 14 residues. The CDR3 reads CASSANLGSGEQFF. The CDR3 DNA sequence: TGTGCCAGCAGCGCAAATTTGGGATCGGGTGAGCAGTTCTTC.

V is TRBV6-6 and J is TRBJ1-1, with TRBD1 matching over 8 bases. J was trimmed by 5 bases and V by 7 bases; bases with no gene match: 6. Germline V gene lookup returns CDR1 MNHNY and CDR2 SVGAGI (reference sequence). This CDR3 is built from 13 residues. CDR3 coding DNA: TGTGCCAGCACTTGGACAGGGCTGACTGAAGCTTTCTTT. Encoded protein: CASTWTGLTEAFF.

The gene calls are TRBV6-1 and TRBJ2-7; TRBD1 aligns across 8 bases. CDR3 length: 15 residues. CDR1 MNHNS and CDR2 SASEGT come from the germline V gene. V was clipped by 7 bases and J by 0 bases; unmatched bases: 8. CDR3 residues: CASNTMTGASYEQYF. In nucleotides, the CDR3 is TGTGCCAGCAACACGATGACAGGGGCCTCCTACGAGCAGTACTTC.

The chain carries TRBV9 and TRBJ2-3, with D perhaps TRBD1 (6 bases). V lost 3 bases and J 2 bases, leaving 13 bases between the germline ends. CDR1 SGDLS and CDR2 YYNGEE come from the germline V gene. This CDR3 has 15 residues. The CDR3: CASSATGQPTDTQYF. The CDR3 DNA follows: TGTGCCAGCAGCGCTACCGGACAGCCCACAGATACGCAGTATTTT.

The genes are TRBV6-6 and TRBJ1-1, with a weak D call TRBD1 (6 bases). Germline V gene sequence: CDR1 MNHNY, CDR2 SVGAGI (reference sequence). There are 14 residues in the CDR3. V shed 2 bases and J shed 5 bases, with 12 bases lying between them. In DNA form, the CDR3 reads TGTGCCAGCAGTTACGAAACAGGGAGTACTGAAGCTTTCTTT. Residues: CASSYETGSTEAFF.

The chain combines TRBV11-2 with TRBJ1-2; TRBD1 matches at 10 bases. Germline V CDR1 and CDR2: SGHAT, FQNNGV. The CDR3 has 15 residues. The V gene end was trimmed by 5 bases and the J gene end by 1 base; junction bases not matched to a gene: 4. In DNA form, the CDR3 reads TGTGCCAGCAGCGGAAGGGACAGGGGTAACTATGGCTACACCTTC. Translated, it gives CASSGRDRGNYGYTF.

This clone has a handful of counts. The V gene is TRBV7-7, the J gene TRBJ1-4; D remains unclear. In germline, CDR1 is SSHAT, CDR2 FNYEAQ (reference sequence). The CDR3 totals 14 residues. CDR3: CASAQSQSSEKLFF. The CDR3 nucleotides are TGTGCTAGCGCCCAGAGCCAGTCGAGTGAAAAACTGTTTTTT.

The rearrangement joins TRBV11-2 to TRBJ1-1; D is unclear. This CDR3 comprises 14 residues. Trimming pared 5 bases from V and 3 bases from J, leaving 13 bases between. The germline CDR1 and CDR2 sequences are SGHAT and FQNNGV. In DNA form, the CDR3 reads TGTGCCAGCAGCCCCCGGACGGTTTACACTGAAGCTTTCTTT. Protein product: CASSPRTVYTEAFF.

The chain uses TRBV6-5 and TRBJ1-2, with D uncertain. Per the germline V gene, CDR1 is MNHEY and CDR2 is SVGAGI. This CDR3 contains 13 residues. V lost 5 bases to trimming and J lost 8 bases, with 15 bases between them. The CDR3 DNA follows: TGTGCCAGCAGTAACCGTGACGCGGGGGGCTACACCTTC. This sequence encodes CASSNRDAGGYTF.

DNA for the CDR3: TGTGCCAGCAGCTTAGGTATACGGGGACGGGGCAATGAGCAGTTCTTC. This gives the protein CASSLGIRGRGNEQFF. V gene TRBV11-2 combines with J gene TRBJ2-1; D possibly uses TRBD1 or TRBD2 (5 bases each). Germline V gene sequence: CDR1 SGHAT, CDR2 FQNNGV. V was cut by 1 base and J by 6 bases, with 16 bases left in between. The CDR3 spans 16 residues.

The chain couples TRBV6-5 to TRBJ2-3; no clear D gene. This CDR3 is 14 amino acids long. Trimming shortened V by 4 bases and J by 2 bases, and 10 bases separated the two germline ends. Germline CDR1 is MNHEY and CDR2 is SVGAGI. CDR3 coding DNA: TGTGCCAGCAGTTCTAAGGTTCCCACAGATACGCAGTATTTT. It codes for CASSSKVPTDTQYF.

V is TRBV6-1 and J is TRBJ1-2, with 11 bases fitting TRBD1. The V and J ends lost 1 base and 4 bases, in that order; junction bases with no gene match: 2. This CDR3 has 15 residues. Germline-derived CDR1 and CDR2 are MNHNS and SASEGT. The CDR3 reads CASSEGGQGGYGYTF. The CDR3 DNA reads as TGTGCCAGCAGTGAAGGGGGACAGGGGGGCTATGGCTACACCTTC.

The rearrangement uses TRBV27 and TRBJ1-2, with 7 bases identical to TRBD1. J lost 8 bases, V lost 5 bases, and 14 bases had no gene match. The germline gives CDR1 MNHEY, CDR2 SMNVEV (reference sequence). This CDR3 has 15 residues. The CDR3 sequence is CASSPPGQRGRGYTF. CDR3 in DNA: TGTGCCAGCAGTCCCCCGGGACAGAGGGGCCGCGGCTACACCTTC.

This sequence joins TRBV7-3 and TRBJ2-3; D may be TRBD1 (5 bases). Deletions cut 5 bases from V and 0 bases from J, with 12 bases between. The V gene's germline CDR1 is SGHTA and CDR2 FQGTGA. The CDR3 runs 15 residues. The DNA for the CDR3 is TGTGCCAGCAGCCTGGGGCTACTTAGCACAGATACGCAGTATTTT. This translates into CASSLGLLSTDTQYF.

The rearrangement links TRBV7-2 to TRBJ2-1, with D maybe TRBD1 (5 bases). V lost 4 bases and J 1 base, leaving 11 bases between the germline ends. Germline values: CDR1 SGHTA, CDR2 FQGNSA. The CDR3 consists of 15 residues. The CDR3 nucleotides are TGTGCCAGCAGCTCCAGGGTAGGATCCTACAATGAGCAGTTCTTC. It specifies CASSSRVGSYNEQFF.

This clone was counted a single time. J is TRBJ2-7 and V is TRBV2; no clear D. Trimming took off 3 bases at V and 6 bases at J, with 9 bases between the two ends. The CDR3 length is 12 residues. The germline V gene encodes CDR1 SNHLY and CDR2 FYNNEI. CDR3 region: CASSEGRIEQYF. The CDR3 nucleotides are TGTGCCAGCAGTGAGGGCAGGATCGAGCAGTACTTC.

This chain joins TRBV7-9 and TRBJ1-6; 9 positions match TRBD1. This CDR3 is 14 amino acids long. CDR1 is SEHNR and CDR2 is FQNEAQ in the germline V gene (reference sequence). V shed 6 bases, J shed 14 bases, and the junction held 11 bases outside the gene matches. CDR3 in amino acids: CASRWTGEDRALHF. Written as DNA, the CDR3 is TGTGCCAGCAGGTGGACAGGGGAAGATAGGGCCCTCCACTTT. Drawing the rest from reference TRBV7-9 and TRBJ1-6, the complete variable domain is DTGVSQNPRHKITKRGQNVTFRCDPISEHNRLYWYRQTLGQGPEFLTYFQNEAQLEKSRLLSDRFSAERPKGSFSTLEIQRTEQGDSAMYLCASRWTGEDRALHFGNGTRLTVT.

The chain recombines TRBV5-8 with TRBJ2-7; a possible D gene is TRBD1 (5 bases). The CDR3 is 12 amino acids. Looked up from germline, CDR1 is SGHTS and CDR2 is YDEGEE. The V end was cut by 2 bases, the J end by 6 bases, with 9 bases between. Written as DNA, the CDR3 is TGTGCCAGCAGCTTCAGGGTACCCGAGCAGTACTTC. It encodes CASSFRVPEQYF.

The CDR3 reads CSAVTGGNQPQHF. In nucleotides, the CDR3 is TGCAGCGCCGTGACAGGGGGCAATCAGCCCCAGCATTTT. The chain links TRBV29-1 to TRBJ1-5; 8 positions agree with TRBD1. CDR1 SQVTM and CDR2 ANQGSEA come from the germline V gene. This CDR3 has 13 residues. The ends lost 7 bases at V and 2 bases at J; junction bases unmatched: 4.

The chain uses TRBV7-3 and TRBJ1-1; unclear D gene. V lost 5 bases to trimming and J lost 1 base, with 11 bases between them. The CDR3 extends over 14 amino acids. Germline V gene data show CDR1 as SGHTA and CDR2 as FQGTGA. CDR3 loop: CASSINGRNTEAFF. DNA of the CDR3: TGTGCCAGCAGCATCAACGGGAGGAACACTGAAGCTTTCTTT.

The V call is TRBV5-8, the J call TRBJ1-2; possible D gene TRBD1, 6 bases. The germline V gene encodes CDR1 SGHTS and CDR2 YDEGEE. This CDR3 spans 15 amino acids. The V and J ends lost 0 bases and 4 bases respectively, with 13 bases between them. DNA of the CDR3: TGTGCCAGCAGCTTGGGTGAGGGGGAGGCCTATGGCTACACCTTC. The encoded protein is CASSLGEGEAYGYTF.